The 19 T cell receptor beta chains in this list originate from one sample, sequenced in a study of blood T cell repertoires in COVID-19. Repertoires were generated with immunoSEQ multiplex PCR, while TCRdb's copy carries only in-frame clones and drops some. The sample lists roughly 100,000 clones, roughly nine tenths occurring once. The source material was peripheral blood. Receptors originate from a woman older than 75 in a cohort sampled during active COVID-19.

The CDR3 is CASSSLLGLGDNEQFF. The CDR3 DNA follows: TGTGCCAGCAGTTCCTTGCTGGGGCTAGGGGACAATGAGCAGTTCTTC. The genes are TRBV7-9 and TRBJ2-1; D may be TRBD1 (5 bases). Between the trimmed V and J ends, which lost 6 bases and 5 bases, there was a span of 20 bases. The germline gives CDR1 SEHNR, CDR2 FQNEAQ (reference sequence). The CDR3 sequence is 16 residues long. Combining the CDR3 with reference TRBV7-9 and TRBJ2-1 gives the whole variable domain DTGVSQNPRHKITKRGQNVTFRCDPISEHNRLYWYRQTLGQGPEFLTYFQNEAQLEKSRLLSDRFSAERPKGSFSTLEIQRTEQGDSAMYLCASSSLLGLGDNEQFFGPGTRLTVL.

This clone was seen once. The chain links TRBV9 to TRBJ2-2; the D gene is possibly TRBD1 (5 bases). CDR1 and CDR2 (germline): SGDLS, YYNGEE. The CDR3 has 15 amino acids. The ends were cut back, 2 bases at V and 4 bases at J, with 12 bases in the middle. The CDR3 spells CASSVRQGGTGELFF. The CDR3, as DNA: TGTGCCAGCAGCGTTCGGCAGGGCGGCACCGGGGAGCTGTTTTTT.

The chain carries TRBV18 and TRBJ2-3; possible D gene TRBD1, 6 bases. This CDR3 region has 15 residues. Trimming left V 3 bases short and J 0 bases short, with 10 bases between. The germline V gene has CDR1 KGHSH and CDR2 LQKENI. The CDR3 loop is CASSPQRGSTDTQYF. The CDR3, as DNA: TGTGCCAGCTCACCCCAGAGGGGGAGCACAGATACGCAGTATTTT. Supplemented by reference TRBV18 and TRBJ2-3, the full variable domain reads NAGVMQNPRHLVRRRGQEARLRCSPMKGHSHVYWYRQLPEEGLKFMVYLQKENIIDESGMPKERFSAEFPKEGPSILRIQQVVRGDSAAYFCASSPQRGSTDTQYFGPGTRLTVL.

This chain links TRBV29-1 with TRBJ1-1; 8 positions match TRBD1. V lost 3 bases and J lost 4; bases outside the gene matches: 7. The CDR3 runs to 14 residues. Germline CDR1 is SQVTM and CDR2 is ANQGSEA. Written as DNA, the CDR3 is TGCAGCGTTGACCTGACAGGGGCTGGCACTGAAGCTTTCTTT. This translates into CSVDLTGAGTEAFF.

Notes on this clone: The sample contains more than one DNA sequence encoding this CDR3. The rearrangement links TRBV6-1 to TRBJ2-6; perhaps TRBD2 as D (6 bases). The CDR3 sequence is 16 residues long. Trimming stripped 0 bases from V and 1 base from J, with 7 bases between. Germline V gene data show CDR1 as MNHNS and CDR2 as SASEGT. The CDR3 loop reads CASSEARGSGANVLTF. The CDR3 region has the DNA TGTGCCAGCAGTGAAGCGCGGGGATCTGGGGCCAACGTCCTGACTTTC.

This chain uses TRBV5-6 with TRBJ2-5; D is unclear. The V end was cut by 2 bases, the J end by 5 bases, with 10 bases between. This CDR3 contains 13 residues. Germline V gene data show CDR1 as SGHDT and CDR2 as YYEEEE. In nucleotides, the CDR3 is TGTGCCAGCAGCTTAGTTTCAGGCGAGACCCAGTACTTC. Translation gives CASSLVSGETQYF.

This clone appeared once. V and J are TRBV11-1 and TRBJ2-5; 13 bases fit TRBD2. This CDR3 has 13 amino acids. Germline assignment: CDR1 SGHAT and CDR2 FQDESV (reference sequence). V was pared by 10 bases and J by 5 bases, with 4 bases of the junction left unmatched. The CDR3 nucleotides read TGTGCCACCGGACTAGCGGGAGTTGAGACCCAGTACTTC. Translated: CATGLAGVETQYF.

This clone appeared once. The chain carries TRBV18 and TRBJ2-7; 7 nucleotides agree with TRBD2. V dropped 2 bases and J dropped 0; count of bases not matched to a gene: 10. CDR3 length equals 17 residues. Per germline, CDR1 KGHSH and CDR2 LQKENI. CDR3 amino acids: CASSPEQRGRASYEQYF. The DNA of the CDR3 is TGTGCCAGCTCACCAGAACAACGAGGGAGGGCCTCCTACGAGCAGTACTTC.

The chain is built from TRBV15 and TRBJ2-7; weak D call: TRBD1 (6 bases). The length of the CDR3 is 14 residues. The germline V gene encodes CDR1 LNHNV and CDR2 YYDKDF (reference sequence). Trimming removed 1 base at V and 2 bases at J, with 9 bases between. The CDR3 sequence: CATSRGGTTYEQYF. The CDR3 nucleotides read TGTGCCACCAGCAGAGGTGGGACAACCTACGAGCAGTACTTC.

The chain carries TRBV6-5 and TRBJ1-4; no clear D. Germline CDR1 is MNHEY and CDR2 is SVGAGI. This CDR3 contains 11 residues. V was pared by 6 bases and J by 5 bases, with 4 bases between. As DNA, the CDR3 is TGTGCCAGCAGAGCAAATGAAAAACTGTTTTTT. It encodes CASRANEKLFF.

This clone was observed a handful of times. This chain links TRBV7-2 with TRBJ2-7; 7 nucleotides agree with TRBD2. The CDR3 sequence is 15 residues long. Looked up from germline, CDR1 is SGHTA and CDR2 is FQGNSA. J gave up 1 base and V 4 bases, and 7 bases lay outside the gene matches. The CDR3 region has the DNA TGTGCCAGCAGCTCCTCCCGAGCGGGGTCCTACGAGCAGTACTTC. It codes for CASSSSRAGSYEQYF.

The chain combines TRBV7-9 with TRBJ2-1; D not certain. Germline-derived CDR1 and CDR2 are SEHNR and FQNEAQ (reference sequence). The CDR3 is 12 amino acids. V gave up 3 bases and J gave up 10 bases, with 10 bases separating them. CDR3 sequence: CASSFESPEQFF. CDR3 nucleotides: TGTGCCAGCAGCTTCGAAAGCCCGGAGCAGTTCTTC.

The DNA of the CDR3 is TGTGCCAGCAGCAAGGGGTCGAATGGGGAGCAGTTCTTC. Residues: CASSKGSNGEQFF. The J gene is TRBJ2-1, the V gene TRBV7-3; possibly TRBD1 for D (5 bases). Germline-derived CDR1 and CDR2 are SGHTA and FQGTGA. CDR3 size: 13 residues. V dropped 5 bases and J dropped 10 bases, with 15 bases sitting between them.

This chain uses TRBV14 with TRBJ2-3; 8 positions agree with TRBD1. CDR1 SGHDN and CDR2 FVKESK come from the germline V gene. V lost 3 bases and J lost 3; bases outside the gene matches: 2. This CDR3 comprises 14 residues. The CDR3 here is CASSQRQGTDTQYF. CDR3 DNA: TGTGCCAGCAGCCAGCGACAGGGGACAGATACGCAGTATTTT.

The V gene is TRBV29-1, the J gene TRBJ2-3, with D hard to call. Germline V gene data show CDR1 as SQVTM and CDR2 as ANQGSEA. This CDR3 has 11 residues. The V gene lost 0 bases and the J gene lost 12 bases, with 10 bases spanning the gap. DNA for the CDR3: TGCAGCGTTGAAGATCCCCCCTCCCAGTATTTT. Amino acid sequence: CSVEDPPSQYF.

The CDR3 region is CASSPGTGNNQPQHF. The CDR3 DNA reads TGTGCCAGCTCACCCGGGACAGGAAACAATCAGCCCCAGCATTTT. V usage is TRBV18 and J usage is TRBJ1-5; 8 nucleotides line up with TRBD1. V was clipped by 3 bases and J by 3 bases; unmatched bases: 4. Looked up from germline, CDR1 is KGHSH and CDR2 is LQKENI. CDR3 length equals 15 residues.

The V and J genes are TRBV5-1 and TRBJ1-1; 7 positions match TRBD1. Germline-derived CDR1 and CDR2 are SGHRS and YFSETQ. The length of the CDR3 is 12 residues. V shed 5 bases and J 10 bases; nucleotides not matched to a gene: 8. CDR3 sequence reads: CASSDRAVRAFF. CDR3 nucleotide sequence: TGCGCCAGCAGTGACAGGGCGGTTCGAGCTTTCTTT.

This chain connects TRBV9 to TRBJ1-4, with 7 bases that match TRBD1. Germline-derived CDR1 and CDR2 are SGDLS and YYNGEE. The CDR3 is 15 residues long. Unmatched junction bases numbered 10, after V lost 3 bases and J lost 8 bases. Here the CDR3 DNA reads TGTGCCAGCAGCGAACGGGACAGAAAATACGAAAAACTGTTTTTT. This gives the protein CASSERDRKYEKLFF.

This clone has a handful of counts. This chain connects TRBV2 to TRBJ2-7; TRBD1 matches 7 bases. CDR3 length: 15 residues. The ends lost 4 bases at V and 6 bases at J; junction bases unmatched: 12. The germline V gene encodes CDR1 SNHLY and CDR2 FYNNEI. CDR3 nucleotides: TGTGCCAGCAGTGCGAGACCGGGACAGCCCGGCGAGCAGTACTTC. Amino acid sequence: CASSARPGQPGEQYF.